Each of the 8 T cell receptor beta chains below was sequenced from the same sample in a study of blood T cell repertoires in COVID-19. Profiling relied on immunoSEQ multiplex PCR, and the TCRdb table lists in-frame clones only, not all of them. In the table there are 250,000 to 300,000 clones, roughly 87% of which are singletons. The sequenced material came from PBMCs or T cells enriched from blood (not recorded which). The source is a woman aged 30 to 39 who had recovered from COVID-19.

The chain has TRBV18 and TRBJ2-1, with a tentative D call TRBD2 (5 bases). CDR1 and CDR2 from the germline V gene are KGHSH and LQKENI. CDR3 length: 13 amino acids. V lost 3 bases, J lost 5 bases, and 8 bases lay in between. The CDR3 reads CASSPDGDNEQFF. The DNA of the CDR3 is TGTGCCAGCTCACCCGACGGGGACAATGAGCAGTTCTTC.

V is TRBV25-1 and J is TRBJ2-7, with 8 bases identical to TRBD2. This CDR3 is built from 17 residues. Trimming at V came to 8 bases and at J to 5 bases, leaving 20 bases not matched to a gene. The V gene's germline CDR1 is MGHDK and CDR2 SYGVNS. In DNA, the CDR3 is TGTGCCAGCTCTACCTGGGCGGGAGGCAATCTAGGCCACGAGCAGTACTTC. Translating it yields CASSTWAGGNLGHEQYF.

The V and J genes are TRBV30 and TRBJ2-1; 7 positions match TRBD2. Losses at the gene ends were 5 bases for V and 7 bases for J; bases not matched to a gene: 5. Germline CDR1 and CDR2: GTSNPN and SVGIG (reference sequence). The CDR3 is 12 residues long. CDR3 sequence (DNA): TGTGCCTGGGTCGGGGGGTTTAATGAGCAGTTCTTC. Protein sequence: CAWVGGFNEQFF.

The rearrangement uses TRBV4-1 and TRBJ2-3; no clear D gene. Germline CDR1 and CDR2: MGHRA and YSYEKL. This CDR3 region has 16 residues. The ends were cut back, 4 bases at V and 2 bases at J, with 16 bases in the middle. The CDR3 DNA reads as TGCGCCAGCAGCCTTACTACACTTAATCACACAGATACGCAGTATTTT. It yields the protein CASSLTTLNHTDTQYF.

The table lists this clone with a few counts. This chain connects TRBV5-6 to TRBJ1-2; D uncertain. The V end lost 0 bases, the J end lost 1 base, and 7 bases lay between the germline ends. Per the germline V gene, CDR1 is SGHDT and CDR2 is YYEEEE. CDR3 length: 14 residues. The CDR3 DNA follows: TGTGCCAGCAGCTTGGCCAATGTTAACTATGGCTACACCTTC. It is translated as CASSLANVNYGYTF.

For this clone: One end of the junction varies from germline; a read error may be responsible. V usage is TRBV6-5 and J usage is TRBJ2-7; TRBD1 matches at 7 bases. The CDR3 runs to 15 residues. The germline V gene encodes CDR1 MNHEY and CDR2 SVGAGI. CDR3 in DNA: TGTGCCAGCAGTAACTCCGGGCAACAGGGGTACGAGCAGTACTTC. Translating gives CASSNSGQQGYEQYF.

This clone appeared a single time. The genes are TRBV9 and TRBJ1-6, with D unresolved. Germline CDR1 SGDLS, CDR2 YYNGEE. The CDR3 consists of 15 residues. V lost 0 bases to trimming and J lost 0 bases, with 4 bases between them. The CDR3 DNA sequence: TGTGCCAGCAGCGTAGCGAGCTCCTATAATTCACCCCTCCACTTT. Residues: CASSVASSYNSPLHF.

The gene calls are TRBV28 and TRBJ2-5; 8 nucleotides line up with TRBD2. The CDR3 is made up of 15 amino acids. From germline, CDR1 is MDHEN and CDR2 SYDVKM. V shed 8 bases, J shed 2 bases, and the junction held 10 bases outside the gene matches. CDR3 in DNA: TGTGCCAGCGGAAAAGGACTAGCACCGCAAGAGACCCAGTACTTC. Amino acid sequence: CASGKGLAPQETQYF.